This is a list of T cell receptor beta chains from one sample in a study of T-cell memory formation after mild COVID-19. TCRdb ran MiXCR on the 5' RACE reads and lists one entry per CDR3 protein. The sample lists about 190,000 distinct CDR3 sequences; approximately 20% were seen once. Sequencing used PBMCs or a T cell subset sorted from them (not recorded which). The receptors derive from an adult woman who had mild COVID-19 (a few samples of this study predate the infection). Cell type and time point are not known. CDR3s include the opening cysteine and the closing phenylalanine or tryptophan. Fields, in order: CDR3 protein, J gene, V gene, CDR3 length.

CASSYSYPLLGDYEQYF	TRBJ2-7	TRBV6-2/TRBV6-3	17
CASSLGGTGTYGYTF	TRBJ1-2	TRBV7-9	15
CASSDRVRAKNIQYF	TRBJ2-4	TRBV2	15
CASSDPGSPRGTEAFF	TRBJ1-1	TRBV6-4	16
CASSLEGQYNSPLHF	TRBJ1-6	TRBV27	15
CASSLNGISYEQYF	TRBJ2-7	TRBV12-3/TRBV12-4	14
CASSLNPPGKGNTIYF	TRBJ1-3	TRBV5-1	16
CASGTDTQYF	TRBJ2-3	TRBV12-3/TRBV12-4	10
CASSDARNYYTGELFF	TRBJ2-2	TRBV25-1	16
CASRRGGTTYTGELFF	TRBJ2-2	TRBV7-3	16
CSAETGANTEAFF	TRBJ1-1	TRBV20-1	13
CASNIAATEAFF	TRBJ1-1	TRBV12-3/TRBV12-4	12
CSVLGAYEQYF	TRBJ2-7	TRBV29-1	11
CSARSSGYTDTQYF	TRBJ2-3	TRBV20-1	14
CSVASGLAYNEQFF	TRBJ2-1	TRBV29-1	14
CASSLSPWGPADTQYF	TRBJ2-3	TRBV7-6	16
CASSLGGQGFREQYF	TRBJ2-7	TRBV5-1	15
CASSPTPPGLSNQPQHF	TRBJ1-5	TRBV7-6	17
CAWSAITGAYEQYF	TRBJ2-7	TRBV30	14
CASSANTGELFF	TRBJ2-2	TRBV6-2/TRBV6-3	12
CASSLTGAYSYGYTF	TRBJ1-2	TRBV5-1	15
CASSEEATAGTEAFF	TRBJ1-1	TRBV2	15
CASSQGQGTGNTIYF	TRBJ1-3	TRBV6-6	15
CASSPPTGGPYTGELFF	TRBJ2-2	TRBV6-2/TRBV6-3	17